This T cell receptor beta chain was identified in a study of blood T cell repertoires in COVID-19. V was trimmed by 4 bases and J by 9 bases, leaving 14 bases between them. This CDR3 is built from 13 residues. Per the germline V gene, CDR1 is SGHRS and CDR2 is YFSETQ. As originally analysed: Cell counts per sample came from amplifying reference gene primers. The table came from immunoSEQ multiplex PCR; TCRdb's copy has only in-frame clones and leaves some out. V and J calls and clone size are given by that table; D and trimming were obtained from the DNA. The sample lists around 170,000 clones; around four fifths were seen once.

The sequenced material came from peripheral blood. The chain has TRBV5-1 and TRBJ1-5; D gene unclear. This clonotype was sampled from a woman between 40 and 50 years old with acute or convalescent COVID-19. CDR3 sequence: CASSKLRRAPQHF. Here the CDR3 DNA reads TGCGCCAGCAGCAAATTACGGCGGGCGCCCCAGCATTTT. Full variable domain (outside the CDR3, taken from reference TRBV5-1 and TRBJ1-5): KAGVTQTPRYLIKTRGQQVTLSCSPISGHRSVSWYQQTPGQGLQFLFEYFSETQRNKGNFPGRFSGRQFSNSRSEMNVSTLELGDSALYLCASSKLRRAPQHFGDGTRLSIL.